The sequence of this TCR beta chain was determined in a study of Ad26.COV2.S vaccination and SARS-CoV-2 variants. Study details: Each vaccinee took Ad26.COV2.S intramuscularly, once or twice 56 days apart. Study-level findings and limits: Estimates derived from TCR breadth and depth analyses may have underestimated total T cell responses. Vaccine recipients showed a spike-specific TCR breadth that was higher than in placebo recipients.

Regarding this clone: Its target is unknown.

The CDR3 totals 15 residues. Looked up from germline, CDR1 is MNHEY and CDR2 is SMNVEV (reference sequence). Trimming left V 6 bases short and J 2 bases short, with 14 bases between. Here immunoSEQ multiplex PCR was the method, and the copy in TCRdb shows in-frame clones only, minus some. The data contain more than 300,000 clones, about 87% of them seen just once; the ten biggest clones take up approximately 5.9%. Treatment reported: roughly 20 received Ad26.COV2.S at low or high dose, single or two shots; about 5 received placebo; per-sample allocation not given. Day 63 following the first vaccine or placebo injection was when the samples were taken. Aged 18-55 years, donor was enrolled in Boston in 2020.

The sequencing here drew on peripheral blood, taken in a trial of Ad26.COV2.S vaccine versus placebo. This TCR derives from a person between 18 and 59 years old who received the Ad26.COV2.S COVID-19 vaccine or a placebo. The chain links TRBV27 to TRBJ1-5; TRBD1 is a possible D gene (5 bases). The CDR3 protein is CASSKRGGGNQPQHF. The CDR3 bases are TGTGCCAGCAGCAAACGCGGGGGGGGCAATCAGCCCCAGCATTTT.